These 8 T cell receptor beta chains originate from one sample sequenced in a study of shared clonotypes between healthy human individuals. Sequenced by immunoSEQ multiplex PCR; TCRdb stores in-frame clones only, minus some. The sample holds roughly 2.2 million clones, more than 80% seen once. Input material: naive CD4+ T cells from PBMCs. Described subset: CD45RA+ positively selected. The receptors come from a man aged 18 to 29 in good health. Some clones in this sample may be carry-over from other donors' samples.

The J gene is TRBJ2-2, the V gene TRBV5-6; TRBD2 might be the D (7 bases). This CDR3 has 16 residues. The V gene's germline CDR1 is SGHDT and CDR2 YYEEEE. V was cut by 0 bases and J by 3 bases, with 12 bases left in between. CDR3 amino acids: CASSLAGGGYTGELFF. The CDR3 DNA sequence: TGTGCCAGCAGCTTGGCCGGCGGGGGCTACACCGGGGAGCTGTTTTTT. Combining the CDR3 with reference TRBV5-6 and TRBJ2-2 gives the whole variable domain DAGVTQSPTHLIKTRGQQVTLRCSPKSGHDTVSWYQQALGQGPQFIFQYYEEEERQRGNFPDRFSGHQFPNYSSELNVNALLLGDSALYLCASSLAGGGYTGELFFGEGSRLTVL.

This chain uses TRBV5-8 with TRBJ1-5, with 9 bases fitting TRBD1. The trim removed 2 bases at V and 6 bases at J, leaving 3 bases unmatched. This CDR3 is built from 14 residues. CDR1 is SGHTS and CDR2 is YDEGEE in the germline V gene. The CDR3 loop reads CASSFRTGAQPQHF. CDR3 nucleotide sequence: TGTGCCAGCAGCTTCAGGACAGGGGCTCAGCCCCAGCATTTT.

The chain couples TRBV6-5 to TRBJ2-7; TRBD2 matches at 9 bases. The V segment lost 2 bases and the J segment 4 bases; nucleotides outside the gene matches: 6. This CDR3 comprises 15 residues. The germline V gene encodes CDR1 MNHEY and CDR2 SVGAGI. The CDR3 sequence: CASSYLAGGQYEQYF. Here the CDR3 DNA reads TGTGCCAGCAGTTACCTGGCGGGAGGGCAGTACGAGCAGTACTTC.

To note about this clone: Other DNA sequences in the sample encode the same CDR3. The CDR3 sequence is CASSLRTDTQYF. CDR3 coding DNA: TGTGCCAGCAGCCTTCGGACAGATACGCAGTATTTT. V is TRBV5-6 and J is TRBJ2-3; D gene unclear. This CDR3 has 12 amino acids. The ends were cut back, 4 bases at V and 3 bases at J, with 6 bases in the middle. Germline V gene sequence: CDR1 SGHDT, CDR2 YYEEEE.

The CDR3 reads CASSVGTSGSWETQYF. For the CDR3, the DNA is TGTGCCAGCAGCGTAGGGACTAGCGGGAGCTGGGAGACCCAGTACTTC. The chain is built from TRBV9 and TRBJ2-5; 13 bases line up with TRBD2. The CDR3 consists of 16 residues. CDR1 and CDR2 from the germline V gene are SGDLS and YYNGEE. Trimming cost V 0 bases and J 5 bases; bases outside gene matches: 4. Using reference TRBV9 and TRBJ2-5 for the parts outside the CDR3, the full variable domain is DSGVTQTPKHLITATGQRVTLRCSPRSGDLSVYWYQQSLDQGLQFLIQYYNGEERAKGNILERFSAQQFPDLHSELNLSSLELGDSALYFCASSVGTSGSWETQYFGPGTRLLVL.

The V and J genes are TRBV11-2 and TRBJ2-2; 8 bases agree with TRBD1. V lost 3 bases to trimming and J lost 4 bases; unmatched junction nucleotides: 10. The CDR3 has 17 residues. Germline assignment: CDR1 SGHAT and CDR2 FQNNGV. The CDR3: CASSFRTGHAGTGELFF. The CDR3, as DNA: TGTGCCAGCAGCTTCCGGACAGGGCACGCGGGCACCGGGGAGCTGTTTTTT.

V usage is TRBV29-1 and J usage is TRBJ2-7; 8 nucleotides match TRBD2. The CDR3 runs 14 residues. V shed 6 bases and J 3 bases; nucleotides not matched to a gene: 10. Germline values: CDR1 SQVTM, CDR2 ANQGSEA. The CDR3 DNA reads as TGCAGCGTATCTTTAGCGGGGCCCGGCTACGAGCAGTACTTC. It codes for CSVSLAGPGYEQYF.

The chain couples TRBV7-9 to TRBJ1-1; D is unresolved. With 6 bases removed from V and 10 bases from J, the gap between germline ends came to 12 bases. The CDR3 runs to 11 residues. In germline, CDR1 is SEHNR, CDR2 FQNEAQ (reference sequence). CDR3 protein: CASRSTGRAFF. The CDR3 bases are TGTGCCAGCAGAAGCACGGGGAGAGCTTTCTTT.